This passage covers 15 T cell receptor beta chains from one sample sequenced in a study of identical twins. TCRdb reanalysed the 5' RACE reads using MiXCR and keeps one entry per CDR3 protein. The top ten clones hold about 15% of a sample with about 200,000 distinct CDR3 sequences, 6.5% of them seen once. These data also featured in a second study, about T cells expressing NK-cell markers.

The sample consisted of CD8+ T cells sorted from blood. Receptors originate from a woman under 30 in good health.

The table lists this clonotype with many counts. The V call is TRBV7-9, the J call TRBJ2-4; D is perhaps TRBD1 (6 bases). Trimming cost V 5 bases and J 0 bases, with 17 bases left between them. Germline V gene data show CDR1 as SEHNR and CDR2 as FQNEAQ (reference sequence). The CDR3 consists of 17 residues. The CDR3: CASSRTVDPIAKNIQYF. In nucleotides, the CDR3 is TGTGCCAGCAGCCGGACAGTAGACCCTATAGCCAAAAACATTCAGTACTTC.

This clonotype came up many times. The chain has TRBV18 and TRBJ2-1; tentatively, D is TRBD1 or TRBD2 (6 bases each). This CDR3 has 11 residues. With 2 bases removed from V and 14 bases from J, the gap between germline ends came to 10 bases. Germline values: CDR1 KGHSH, CDR2 LQKENI. The CDR3 DNA sequence: TGTGCCAGCTCACCAGGACAGCGGGAGTTCTTC. Translation: CASSPGQREFF. The full variable domain, with the rest looked up from reference TRBV18 and TRBJ2-1, is NAGVMQNPRHLVRRRGQEARLRCSPMKGHSHVYWYRQLPEEGLKFMVYLQKENIIDESGMPKERFSAEFPKEGPSILRIQQVVRGDSAAYFCASSPGQREFFGPGTRLTVL.

This clonotype came up many times. The chain joins TRBV10-2 to TRBJ2-3, with D possibly being TRBD1 or TRBD2 (5 bases each). Trimming cost V 3 bases and J 4 bases, with 11 bases left between them. CDR1 is WSHSY, CDR2 SAAADI, per germline. CDR3 length: 14 amino acids. The CDR3 DNA reads as TGCGCCAGCAGTGACGAGGGGAACGCAGATACGCAGTATTTT. This translates into CASSDEGNADTQYF.

This clonotype has a handful of counts. The chain carries TRBV11-3 and TRBJ1-1; 9 bases map to TRBD1. J gave up 7 bases and V 5 bases, and 5 bases lay outside the gene matches. From germline, CDR1 is SGHNT and CDR2 YENEEA. The CDR3 covers 13 residues. CDR3 loop: CASSLGQGGEAFF. In DNA, the CDR3 is TGTGCCAGCAGCCTGGGACAGGGAGGTGAAGCTTTCTTT.

In this sample, this clonotype is medium-sized. The chain uses TRBV4-2 and TRBJ2-5; no clear D gene. The CDR3 covers 15 residues. The V gene lost 1 base and the J gene lost 4 bases, with 13 bases spanning the gap. Germline CDR1 LGHNA, CDR2 YNFKEQ. In DNA, the CDR3 is TGTGCCAGCAGCCAAGGGAGTCAGCAACCAGAGACCCAGTACTTC. This sequence encodes CASSQGSQQPETQYF.

At least ten counts were recorded for this clonotype. J is TRBJ2-1 and V is TRBV29-1, with 7 bases aligning to TRBD2. The CDR3 covers 12 residues. The germline gives CDR1 SQVTM, CDR2 ANQGSEA. V trimming: 7 bases; J trimming: 11 bases; junction bases outside the gene matches: 11. The CDR3 nucleotides read TGCAGCGCCCTAGCGGTCGTTACTCAGCAGTTCTTC. It translates to CSALAVVTQQFF.

The rearrangement links TRBV9 to TRBJ2-3; D is unresolved. Per the germline V gene, CDR1 is SGDLS and CDR2 is YYNGEE. The length of the CDR3 is 13 residues. V dropped 0 bases and J dropped 4 bases, with 6 bases sitting between them. Here the CDR3 reads CASSVVGADTQYF. As DNA, the CDR3 is TGTGCCAGCAGCGTAGTTGGGGCAGATACGCAGTATTTT.

This clonotype was detected many times. The chain uses TRBV6-2 or TRBV6-3 and TRBJ2-1; 8 positions agree with TRBD2. CDR1 is MNHEY and CDR2 is SVGEGT in the germline V gene. CDR3 length: 15 amino acids. With V trimmed by 9 bases and J by 2 bases, 9 bases remained unmatched. CDR3 coding DNA: TGTGCCAGTCGACTCGGGGGGGGTCCCTACAATGAGCAGTTCTTC. Encoded protein: CASRLGGGPYNEQFF.

The sample holds a few counts of this clonotype. The chain joins TRBV6-1 to TRBJ2-1; 8 positions agree with TRBD2. Germline V gives CDR1 MNHNS, CDR2 SASEGT. The CDR3 has 17 amino acids. V shed 6 bases and J 0 bases; nucleotides not matched to a gene: 10. CDR3: CASSQTSGDLSYNEQFF. The CDR3 region has the DNA TGTGCCAGCAGCCAAACTAGCGGCGACCTCTCCTACAATGAGCAGTTCTTC.

In this sample, this clonotype turned up a few times. The chain joins TRBV19 to TRBJ2-1, with D perhaps TRBD1 (6 bases). Trimming removed 8 bases at V and 5 bases at J, with 19 bases between. This CDR3 contains 15 residues. Germline loops: CDR1 LNHDA, CDR2 SQIVND (reference sequence). The CDR3 DNA reads TGTGCCAGTTCCCCGGGACACCTCAAGAACAATGAGCAGTTCTTC. The encoded protein is CASSPGHLKNNEQFF.

This clonotype was observed a few times. This chain connects TRBV6-2 or TRBV6-3 to TRBJ2-5, with 12 nucleotides matching TRBD2. CDR3 size: 15 residues. Trimming cost V 7 bases and J 5 bases; bases outside gene matches: 8. The V gene's germline CDR1 is MNHEY and CDR2 SVGEGT. The CDR3 spells CASTLTSGREETQYF. In DNA form, the CDR3 reads TGTGCCAGCACCCTGACTAGCGGGAGAGAGGAGACCCAGTACTTC.

At least ten counts were recorded for this clonotype. The chain is built from TRBV6-1 and TRBJ2-1; 14 nucleotides line up with TRBD2. The V segment lost 4 bases and the J segment 9 bases; nucleotides outside the gene matches: 5. CDR1 and CDR2 (germline): MNHNS, SASEGT. The CDR3 is 15 amino acids. The CDR3 region is CASSGTSGRSGEQFF. CDR3 in DNA: TGTGCCAGCAGTGGGACTAGCGGGAGGTCCGGTGAGCAGTTCTTC.

The chain joins TRBV25-1 to TRBJ2-3; no firm D call. Deletions cut 5 bases from V and 6 bases from J, with 18 bases between. Germline CDR1 and CDR2: MGHDK and SYGVNS. This CDR3 is 15 amino acids long. The chain's CDR3 is CASSRGGPPWDTQYF. The CDR3 nucleotides read TGTGCCAGCAGTCGTGGCGGACCTCCCTGGGATACGCAGTATTTT.

This clonotype was observed a few times. The chain is built from TRBV6-1 and TRBJ2-3; possibly TRBD2 for D (6 bases). Deletions cut 6 bases from V and 3 bases from J, with 19 bases between. This CDR3 has 16 amino acids. CDR1 MNHNS and CDR2 SASEGT come from the germline V gene. The chain's CDR3 is CASSSWLGRSTDTQYF. The CDR3 DNA reads as TGTGCCAGCAGCTCCTGGTTGGGGAGGAGTACAGATACGCAGTATTTT.

This clonotype was counted ten times or more. The chain couples TRBV4-1 to TRBJ1-1; D is perhaps TRBD1 (6 bases). The CDR3 sequence is 17 residues long. The V gene's germline CDR1 is MGHRA and CDR2 YSYEKL. Trimming stripped 0 bases from V and 6 bases from J, with 20 bases between. CDR3 region: CASSQDPRGRGGPEAFF. The CDR3 DNA reads TGCGCCAGCAGCCAAGACCCTCGCGGCAGGGGTGGGCCTGAAGCTTTCTTT.